This T cell receptor (beta chain) was captured in a study of T cells after yellow fever vaccination. UMIs were added to TCR cDNA along with a universal primer site when it was made by 5'RACE template switching. Using its own MiXCR run on the 5' RACE reads, TCRdb lists one record per CDR3 protein. The sample shows 350,000 or so distinct CDR3 sequences, about 8.3% of them seen only once. CDR1 and CDR2 (germline): MNHEY, SVGEGT. Trimming cost V 6 bases and J 8 bases, with 10 bases left between them. This CDR3 is built from 12 residues. Study-level points and caveats: Contamination of FACS-sorted repertoires by abundant clonotypes from the bulk population could occur. A weaker but faster secondary response was observed, peaking on day 5 versus 15. A large majority of primary-vaccination clones showed up again after the booster (approximately 95% CD4, around 90% CD8).

Ten or more counts support this clonotype. What it recognizes is unknown. The V and J genes are TRBV6-2 or TRBV6-3 and TRBJ2-2; a possible D gene is TRBD1 (6 bases). This sequence was found in a man between 18 and 35 years old who received the YFV17D yellow fever vaccine. Sequencing was performed on PBMCs, taken about 49 days after the first yellow fever vaccination. CDR3 residues: CASSWTAGELFF. The CDR3 DNA reads as TGTGCCAGCAGCTGGACAGCTGGGGAGCTGTTTTTT.